The present TCR beta chain was sequenced within a study of T cells in Graves' hyperthyroidism and ophthalmopathy. Overall study: Pretreatment peripheral blood was obtained at initial diagnosis. Overall study findings and caveats: Among thyroid clonotypes expanded above 0.001, most also appeared in blood. Before onset, by a median of approximately 6.8 months, the model predicted ophthalmopathy.

Concerning this clonotype: Its antigen is as yet unknown.

Amplification of TCR beta CDR3 regions used RNA as the template. HTBI primers drove first-round RT-PCR of the TCR CDR3. TCRdb used MiXCR to reprocess the multiplex PCR reads, holding one entry per CDR3 protein. The sample includes a few hundred thousand distinct CDR3 sequences, about 20% of them seen just once. The CDR3 is 14 amino acids. CDR1 is SNHLY, CDR2 FYNNEI, per germline. The ends were cut back, 7 bases at V and 6 bases at J, with 18 bases in the middle. The sequence was obtained from a woman in her sixties or seventies with Graves' ophthalmopathy. The chain links TRBV2 to TRBJ1-2; perhaps TRBD1 as D (6 bases). The sample was blood. The CDR3 bases are TGTGCCAGCAACGCGGAGGGGGAAAGAAATGGCTACACCTTC. It translates to CASNAEGERNGYTF.